The next 9 T cell receptor beta chains were all read from a single sample in a study of blood T cell repertoires in COVID-19. Only in-frame clones appear in the TCRdb table, and some are missing; sequencing was by immunoSEQ multiplex PCR. The sample consists of about 99,000 clones, roughly 78% of them appearing once. Sequences were obtained from peripheral blood. The receptors were gathered from an elderly woman with active or convalescent COVID-19.

The chain uses TRBV28 and TRBJ1-1; perhaps TRBD1 as D (6 bases). V was cut by 3 bases and J by 6 bases, with 14 bases left in between. This CDR3 comprises 14 residues. Germline CDR1 and CDR2: MDHEN and SYDVKM. The CDR3 is CASSFPRTAPEAFF. The CDR3 DNA sequence: TGTGCCAGCAGTTTTCCACGGACAGCCCCTGAAGCTTTCTTT.

This sequence joins TRBV4-2 and TRBJ2-3, with a tentative D call TRBD2 (6 bases). V shed 4 bases and J shed 0 bases, with 11 bases lying between them. Germline V lookup: CDR1 LGHNA, CDR2 YNFKEQ. The CDR3 has 15 amino acids. The CDR3 is CASSPEGTSTDTQYF. The CDR3 nucleotides read TGTGCCAGCAGCCCAGAGGGGACTAGCACAGATACGCAGTATTTT.

The rearrangement uses TRBV7-9 and TRBJ2-3; TRBD2 matches 10 bases. V lost 1 base, J lost 11 bases, and 6 bases stayed unmatched. Per germline, CDR1 SEHNR and CDR2 FQNEAQ (reference sequence). This CDR3 has 14 amino acids. CDR3 coding DNA: TGTGCCAGCAGCTTAGGAGCGGGAGGGCTTGGGCAGTATTTT. Protein product: CASSLGAGGLGQYF.

The V and J genes are TRBV9 and TRBJ1-3; 9 bases fit TRBD1. With 0 bases clipped from V and 4 bases from J, the junction kept 2 bases outside the gene matches. The CDR3 consists of 15 residues. Germline-derived CDR1 and CDR2 are SGDLS and YYNGEE. This CDR3 is CASSVGQGVGNTIYF. Here the CDR3 DNA reads TGTGCCAGCAGCGTAGGACAGGGGGTCGGAAACACCATATATTTT.

CDR3 loop: CASTSHLSNQPQHF. For the CDR3, the DNA is TGTGCCAGCACATCTCATCTAAGCAATCAGCCCCAGCATTTT. The J gene is TRBJ1-5, the V gene TRBV6-5; D uncertain. The CDR3 is 14 residues long. The germline CDR1 and CDR2 sequences are MNHEY and SVGAGI. Trimming left V 7 bases short and J 1 base short, with 11 bases between.

V usage is TRBV9 and J usage is TRBJ2-1, with 8 bases lining up with TRBD2. This CDR3 region has 17 residues. After removal of 6 bases from V and 2 bases from J, the junction contained 13 bases not matched to a gene. CDR1 and CDR2 from the germline V gene are SGDLS and YYNGEE. The DNA for the CDR3 is TGTGCCAGCAAGAGAGGCGGGAGGAACCGCCCCTACAATGAGCAGTTCTTC. Protein: CASKRGGRNRPYNEQFF.

This clone was detected only once. The chain couples TRBV7-9 to TRBJ2-7; 8 bases line up with TRBD1. Germline trimming cut 1 base from V and 7 bases from J; bases unmatched to any gene: 15. The CDR3 spans 17 residues. Germline CDR1 is SEHNR and CDR2 is FQNEAQ (reference sequence). The CDR3 DNA is TGTGCCAGCAGCTTAGGGAGAAAGGACAGGGCAGGGTTGGAGCAGTACTTC. This gives the protein CASSLGRKDRAGLEQYF.

This clone was counted a single time. V gene TRBV7-8 combines with J gene TRBJ2-2; a possible D gene is TRBD2 (6 bases). CDR1 and CDR2 from the germline V gene are SGHVS and FQNEAQ. The V gene lost 0 bases and the J gene lost 6 bases, with 11 bases spanning the gap. The CDR3 extends over 15 amino acids. CDR3: CASSLARWGAGELFF. The CDR3, as DNA: TGTGCCAGCAGCTTAGCTCGATGGGGGGCCGGGGAGCTGTTTTTT.

In its sample, this clone was seen a few times. The V and J genes are TRBV30 and TRBJ1-2, with unresolved D. Germline-derived CDR1 and CDR2 are GTSNPN and SVGIG (reference sequence). V was cut by 4 bases and J by 4 bases, with 7 bases left in between. This CDR3 has 11 residues. In nucleotides, the CDR3 is TGTGCCTGGATTAGAATCTATGGCTACACCTTC. This encodes CAWIRIYGYTF.